This T cell receptor beta chain was observed in a study of control samples from healthy donors and cancer patients. Method: immunoSEQ multiplex PCR; TCRdb's copy keeps in-frame clones and lacks some. The sample records about 120,000 clones, 88% being singletons. Trimming pared 5 bases from V and 9 bases from J, leaving 20 bases between. The CDR3 is made up of 15 amino acids. The germline CDR1 and CDR2 sequences are SEHNR and FQNEAQ (reference sequence). This receptor was taken from a man in his forties or fifties in good health. Sequencing was performed on blood. The chain carries TRBV7-9 and TRBJ2-1, with unresolved D. The DNA of the CDR3 is TGTGCCAGCAGCCCCCCTTTTCGATTAGGGATTGAGCAGTTCTTC. Translation: CASSPPFRLGIEQFF.